Each of the 17 T cell receptor beta chains below was sequenced from the same sample in a study of T-cell memory formation after mild COVID-19. MiXCR, applied by TCRdb to the 5' RACE reads, yields one record per CDR3 protein. Of about 340,000 distinct CDR3 sequences detected, 15% appear once; the ten largest clones hold more than 20%. Specimen: PBMCs or a T cell subset sorted from them (not recorded which). The receptors stem from a man younger than 30 who had mild COVID-19 (a few samples of this study predate the infection). Cell type and time point are not known.

This clonotype was picked up a small number of times. The CDR3 bases are TGCAGTGCTAGAGGGGACAGAAATCAGCCCCAGCATTTT. It encodes CSARGDRNQPQHF. This chain uses TRBV20-1 with TRBJ1-5; 7 positions match TRBD1. This CDR3 is 13 amino acids long. The V segment lost 1 base and the J segment 4 bases; nucleotides outside the gene matches: 1. Germline-derived CDR1 and CDR2 are DFQATT and SNEGSKA (reference sequence).

The chain recombines TRBV7-2 with TRBJ2-7; D is perhaps TRBD2 (5 bases). The CDR3 is 14 residues long. CDR1 and CDR2 from the germline V gene are SGHTA and FQGNSA. Trimming shortened V by 5 bases and J by 2 bases, and 13 bases separated the two germline ends. The CDR3 nucleotides are TGTGCCAGCAGCACATATAGAGGGCCCTACGAGCAGTACTTC. Residues: CASSTYRGPYEQYF.

This clonotype was seen only a few times. The chain recombines TRBV7-2 with TRBJ2-1; possible D gene TRBD2, 7 bases. V lost 10 bases and J lost 5, with 18 bases in between. The CDR3 loop spans 14 amino acids. The germline gives CDR1 SGHTA, CDR2 FQGNSA. The DNA of the CDR3 is TGTGCCACCATAGGGGGGGGCATAGACAATGAGCAGTTCTTC. Encoded protein: CATIGGGIDNEQFF.

This rearrangement joins TRBV10-3 to TRBJ1-1; D is uncertain. Deletions cut 4 bases from V and 6 bases from J, with 18 bases between. The CDR3 covers 15 residues. The V gene's germline CDR1 is ENHRY and CDR2 SYGVKD. The CDR3 nucleotides are TGTGCCATCAGTGGAGGGCAGACCAGCATCGCTGAAGCTTTCTTT. Its protein is CAISGGQTSIAEAFF.

The genes are TRBV2 and TRBJ2-7; no definite D call. The germline V gene encodes CDR1 SNHLY and CDR2 FYNNEI. V was trimmed by 2 bases and J by 5 bases, leaving 13 bases between them. The CDR3 runs 14 residues. CDR3 nucleotides: TGTGCCAGCAGTGAAATTGTGGCCCCTCACGAGCAGTACGTC. This encodes CASSEIVAPHEQYV.

The chain couples TRBV6-5 to TRBJ1-3; 10 bases fit TRBD1. Trimming took 2 bases from V and 3 from J; bases not matched to a gene: 1. CDR1 MNHEY and CDR2 SVGAGI come from the germline V gene. The CDR3 totals 15 residues. This chain's CDR3 is CASSYDRGLGNTIYF. As DNA, the CDR3 is TGTGCCAGCAGTTACGACAGGGGGCTTGGAAACACCATATATTTT.

This clonotype was counted a few times. The V gene is TRBV27, the J gene TRBJ2-3; no firm D call. Trimming took 1 base from V and 0 from J, leaving 11 bases between them. Germline lookup yields CDR1 MNHEY and CDR2 SMNVEV (reference sequence). This CDR3 is built from 16 residues. DNA of the CDR3: TGTGCCAGCAGTTTATACTCTGGCTCTAGCACAGATACGCAGTATTTT. The encoded protein is CASSLYSGSSTDTQYF.

This clonotype has a handful of counts. V and J are TRBV6-9 and TRBJ2-2; 9 bases line up with TRBD1. The V and J ends lost 11 bases and 6 bases, in that order; junction bases with no gene match: 10. Germline loops: CDR1 MNHGY, CDR2 SVAAGI. This CDR3 has 14 residues. This CDR3 is CAYTGTGMAGELFF. In DNA form, the CDR3 reads TGTGCCTACACCGGGACAGGGATGGCCGGGGAGCTGTTTTTT.

The V and J genes are TRBV6-5 and TRBJ2-7; 10 bases match TRBD2. Trimming took 4 bases from V and 0 from J; bases not matched to a gene: 3. Germline V CDR1 and CDR2: MNHEY, SVGAGI. The CDR3 has 15 residues. Here the CDR3 reads CASSLAGGSSYEQYF. In nucleotides, the CDR3 is TGTGCCAGCAGTTTAGCGGGGGGCTCCTCCTACGAGCAGTACTTC.

This clonotype was detected only a few times. The chain is built from TRBV11-2 and TRBJ2-7; D ambiguous. Germline loops: CDR1 SGHAT, CDR2 FQNNGV. The CDR3 loop spans 14 amino acids. The ends were cut back, 4 bases at V and 3 bases at J, with 13 bases in the middle. DNA for the CDR3: TGTGCCAGCAGCTCCATTCTAAGGGTCTACGAGCAGTACGTC. Amino acid sequence: CASSSILRVYEQYV.

This clonotype has a handful of counts. The DNA of the CDR3 is TGCGCCAGCAGCTTTTCCCGGGACAGACGAGAGCAGTTCTTC. Its protein product is CASSFSRDRREQFF. The chain is built from TRBV5-1 and TRBJ2-1, with 7 bases aligning to TRBD1. With V trimmed by 2 bases and J by 10 bases, 9 bases remained unmatched. Germline V gene data show CDR1 as SGHRS and CDR2 as YFSETQ. This CDR3 comprises 14 residues. The full variable domain, completed using reference TRBV5-1 and TRBJ2-1, is KAGVTQTPRYLIKTRGQQVTLSCSPISGHRSVSWYQQTPGQGLQFLFEYFSETQRNKGNFPGRFSGRQFSNSRSEMNVSTLELGDSALYLCASSFSRDRREQFFGPGTRLTVL.

The chain combines TRBV5-5 with TRBJ2-6; D perhaps matches TRBD1 (6 bases). This CDR3 contains 16 residues. Deletions cut 5 bases from V and 0 bases from J, with 12 bases between. Germline V gene sequence: CDR1 SGHKS, CDR2 YYEKEE (reference sequence). The CDR3 bases are TGTGCCAGCAGGACAGGCACTAACTCTGGGGCCAACGTCCTGACTTTC. Translated: CASRTGTNSGANVLTF.

This chain uses TRBV9 with TRBJ2-3; possibly TRBD1 for D (6 bases). Germline CDR1 reads SGDLS; CDR2 reads YYNGEE. CDR3 length: 16 amino acids. Between the trimmed V and J ends, which lost 4 bases and 0 bases, there was a span of 15 bases. CDR3 DNA: TGTGCCAGCAGCCGCGATCCCAGGGGCAGCACAGATACGCAGTATTTT. Protein: CASSRDPRGSTDTQYF.

The chain is built from TRBV2 and TRBJ1-2; 7 nucleotides match TRBD1. This CDR3 contains 15 residues. Losses at the gene ends were 8 bases for V and 0 bases for J; bases not matched to a gene: 9. The germline CDR1 and CDR2 sequences are SNHLY and FYNNEI. CDR3 loop: CASPGQKEANYGYTF. The CDR3 bases are TGTGCCAGCCCGGGACAGAAGGAAGCTAACTATGGCTACACCTTC.

The chain employs TRBV7-3 and TRBJ1-1; D possibly corresponds to TRBD1 (5 bases). Trimming cost V 1 base and J 4 bases, with 7 bases left between them. The CDR3 covers 13 residues. Per the germline V gene, CDR1 is SGHTA and CDR2 is FQGTGA. The CDR3 DNA sequence: TGTGCCAGCAGCTTAAATGGGGCCACTGAAGCTTTCTTT. This translates into CASSLNGATEAFF.

The gene calls are TRBV5-1 and TRBJ1-1, with D unclear. Germline V gene data show CDR1 as SGHRS and CDR2 as YFSETQ. V was cut by 0 bases and J by 3 bases, with 12 bases left in between. The CDR3 totals 15 residues. The DNA for the CDR3 is TGCGCCAGCAGCTTGGACGCCTACGGGGACACTGAAGCTTTCTTT. Translation gives CASSLDAYGDTEAFF.

This clonotype was recorded a few times. CDR3 protein: CASSAGTSGDYEQFF. The DNA for the CDR3 is TGTGCCAGCAGCGCCGGGACTAGCGGGGACTATGAGCAGTTCTTC. The rearrangement joins TRBV5-4 to TRBJ2-1; TRBD2 matches at 13 bases. The CDR3 is made up of 15 amino acids. CDR1 and CDR2 (germline): SGHNT, YYREEE (reference sequence). The ends lost 4 bases at V and 8 bases at J; junction bases unmatched: 6.